This T cell receptor beta chain is drawn from a study of immune reconstitution after stem cell transplant in scleroderma. TCRdb re-analysed the RT-PCR reads in MiXCR, keeping a single row per CDR3 protein. The repertoire has under 3,500 distinct CDR3 sequences, around 8.1% of them found once; the top ten carry approximately 10%. The CDR3 sequence is 12 residues long. In germline, CDR1 is SGHRS, CDR2 YFSETQ. V was cut by 0 bases and J by 7 bases, with 7 bases left in between. This clonotype has only a few counts. Sample acquisition took place before or after autologous hematopoietic stem cell transplantation (not recorded which). This TCR came from a female donor with systemic sclerosis. The chain links TRBV5-1 to TRBJ1-1; no clear D gene. The DNA for the CDR3 is TGCGCCAGCAGCTTGGTTGAGAGTGAAGCTTTCTTT. This gives the protein CASSLVESEAFF.